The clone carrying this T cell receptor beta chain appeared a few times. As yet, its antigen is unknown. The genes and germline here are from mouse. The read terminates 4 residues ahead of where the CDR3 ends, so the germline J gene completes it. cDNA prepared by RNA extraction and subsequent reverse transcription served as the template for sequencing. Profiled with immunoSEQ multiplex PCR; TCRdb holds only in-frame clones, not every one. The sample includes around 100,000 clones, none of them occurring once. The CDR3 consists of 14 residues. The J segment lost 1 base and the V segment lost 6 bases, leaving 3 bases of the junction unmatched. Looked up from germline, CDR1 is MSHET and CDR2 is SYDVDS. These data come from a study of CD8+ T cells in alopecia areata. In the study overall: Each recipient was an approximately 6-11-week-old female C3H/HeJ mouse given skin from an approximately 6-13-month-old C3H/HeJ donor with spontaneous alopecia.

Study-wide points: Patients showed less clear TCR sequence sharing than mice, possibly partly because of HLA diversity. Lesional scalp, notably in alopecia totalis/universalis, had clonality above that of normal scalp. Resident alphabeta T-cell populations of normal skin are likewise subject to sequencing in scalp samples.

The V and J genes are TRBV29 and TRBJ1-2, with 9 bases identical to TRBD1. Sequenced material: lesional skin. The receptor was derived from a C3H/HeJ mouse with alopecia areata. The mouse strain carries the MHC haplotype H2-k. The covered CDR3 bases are TGTGCTAGCAGGGGACAGGGCTTAAACTCC. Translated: CASRGQGLNS. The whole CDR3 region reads CASRGQGLNSDYTF.